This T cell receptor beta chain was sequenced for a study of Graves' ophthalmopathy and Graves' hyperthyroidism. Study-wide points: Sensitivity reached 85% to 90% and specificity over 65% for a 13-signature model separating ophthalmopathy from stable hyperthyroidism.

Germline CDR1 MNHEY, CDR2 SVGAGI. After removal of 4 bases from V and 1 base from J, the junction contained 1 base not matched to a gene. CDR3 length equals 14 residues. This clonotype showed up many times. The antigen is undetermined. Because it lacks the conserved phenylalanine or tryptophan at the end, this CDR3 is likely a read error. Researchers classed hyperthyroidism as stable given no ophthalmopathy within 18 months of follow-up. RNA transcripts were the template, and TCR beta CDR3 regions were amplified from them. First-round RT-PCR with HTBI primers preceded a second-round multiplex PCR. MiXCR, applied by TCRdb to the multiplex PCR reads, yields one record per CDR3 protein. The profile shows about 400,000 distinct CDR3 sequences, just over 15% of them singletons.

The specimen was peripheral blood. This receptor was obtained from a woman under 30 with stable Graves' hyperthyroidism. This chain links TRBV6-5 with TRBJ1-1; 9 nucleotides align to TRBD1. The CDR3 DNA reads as TGTGCCAGCAGTTGGGACAGGGAGAACACTGAAGCTTTCCTT. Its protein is CASSWDRENTEAFL.